The 15 T cell receptor beta chains in this list originate from one sample, sequenced in a study of blood T cell repertoires in COVID-19. Sequencing was performed with immunoSEQ multiplex PCR; in TCRdb, only in-frame clones are kept and a portion is missing. Of some 58,000 clones in the sample, 80% to 90% are singletons; the top ten hold 4%. The specimen was peripheral blood. The source of these receptors is a man aged 45-65 years with acute or convalescent COVID-19.

CDR3 bases: TGTGCCATCAACCCGGACAGTCCATACAATGAGCAGTTCTTC. Its protein product is CAINPDSPYNEQFF. V and J are TRBV2 and TRBJ2-1; D possibly corresponds to TRBD1 (6 bases). Trimming left V 10 bases short and J 4 bases short, with 17 bases between. CDR1 and CDR2 from the germline V gene are SNHLY and FYNNEI. The CDR3 has 14 amino acids.

The genes are TRBV10-3 and TRBJ2-3; perhaps TRBD2 as D (7 bases). Germline loops: CDR1 ENHRY, CDR2 SYGVKD. Trimming stripped 8 bases from V and 1 base from J, with 10 bases between. The CDR3 totals 13 residues. CDR3: CAIGGAGTDTQYF. As DNA, the CDR3 is TGTGCCATCGGGGGGGCAGGCACAGATACGCAGTATTTT.

The CDR3 loop is CASSQDPSTDTQYF. Here the CDR3 DNA reads TGTGCCAGCAGCCAAGATCCTAGCACAGATACGCAGTATTTT. This chain links TRBV4-2 with TRBJ2-3; D is unresolved. The V and J ends lost 0 bases and 0 bases respectively, with 4 bases between them. The germline gives CDR1 LGHNA, CDR2 YNFKEQ. CDR3 length: 14 amino acids.

The count of this clone is one. The chain recombines TRBV5-1 with TRBJ2-3, with D possibly TRBD1 on 6 matching bases. Germline V gives CDR1 SGHRS, CDR2 YFSETQ. The CDR3 length is 15 residues. Trimming stripped 5 bases from V and 2 bases from J, with 15 bases between. CDR3 in amino acids: CASSPLQGDTDTQYF. For the CDR3, the DNA is TGCGCCAGCAGTCCCTTACAGGGAGACACAGATACGCAGTATTTT.

The V gene is TRBV6-4, the J gene TRBJ2-3; 10 nucleotides align to TRBD1. V shed 5 bases, J shed 2 bases, and the junction held 4 bases outside the gene matches. The CDR3 is made up of 15 amino acids. In germline, CDR1 is MRHNA, CDR2 SNTAGT. CDR3 sequence reads: CASSWTGGITDTQYF. CDR3 DNA: TGTGCCAGCAGTTGGACAGGGGGAATCACAGATACGCAGTATTTT.

The rearrangement joins TRBV5-1 to TRBJ2-5, with D maybe TRBD1 (6 bases). This CDR3 has 14 amino acids. Trimming pared 3 bases from V and 3 bases from J, leaving 12 bases between. CDR1 and CDR2 from the germline V gene are SGHRS and YFSETQ. The CDR3 spells CASSWTEPKETQYF. CDR3 coding DNA: TGCGCCAGCAGCTGGACAGAGCCTAAAGAGACCCAGTACTTC.

This chain uses TRBV7-9 with TRBJ1-2; 9 bases agree with TRBD1. The CDR3 spans 14 residues. CDR1 and CDR2 from the germline V gene are SEHNR and FQNEAQ (reference sequence). V was clipped by 8 bases and J by 3 bases; unmatched bases: 7. CDR3 nucleotides: TGTGCCAGCCGATCGAGGACAGGGGACTATGGCTACACCTTC. Amino acid sequence: CASRSRTGDYGYTF.

The chain recombines TRBV2 with TRBJ2-3; 7 bases are a match to TRBD2. The germline CDR1 and CDR2 sequences are SNHLY and FYNNEI. The CDR3 runs 14 residues. V shed 4 bases, J shed 2 bases, and the junction held 3 bases outside the gene matches. The CDR3 here is CASSGLANTDTQYF. The CDR3 DNA is TGTGCCAGCAGTGGACTAGCAAACACAGATACGCAGTATTTT.

The chain couples TRBV2 to TRBJ2-2; 9 nucleotides agree with TRBD2. This CDR3 is built from 16 residues. V shed 6 bases and J 7 bases; nucleotides not matched to a gene: 12. The germline CDR1 and CDR2 sequences are SNHLY and FYNNEI. CDR3 nucleotides: TGTGCCAGCAGCTCCCCTCCGGGACTAGCTGGCGGGGAGCTGTTTTTT. Its protein is CASSSPPGLAGGELFF.

The chain carries TRBV18 and TRBJ2-7, with TRBD2 matching 16 bases. This CDR3 region has 18 residues. Trimming removed 6 bases from V and 6 bases from J; junction bases left unmatched: 14. Germline V CDR1 and CDR2: KGHSH, LQKENI. The chain's CDR3 is CASSPLGTSGRARTEQYF. The CDR3 nucleotides read TGTGCCAGCTCCCCGCTCGGGACTAGCGGGAGGGCTCGTACCGAGCAGTACTTC. Combining the CDR3 with reference TRBV18 and TRBJ2-7 gives the whole variable domain NAGVMQNPRHLVRRRGQEARLRCSPMKGHSHVYWYRQLPEEGLKFMVYLQKENIIDESGMPKERFSAEFPKEGPSILRIQQVVRGDSAAYFCASSPLGTSGRARTEQYFGPGTRLTVT.

This chain uses TRBV12-5 with TRBJ2-6; 9 positions match TRBD1. CDR1 is LGHNT, CDR2 FRNRAP, per germline. J lost 1 base, V lost 5 bases, and 6 bases had no gene match. The CDR3 extends over 17 amino acids. The CDR3 coding sequence is TGTGCTAGTGGTGGAGGACAGGGGCGGTCTGGGGCCAACGTCCTGACTTTC. Translated, it gives CASGGGQGRSGANVLTF. The full variable domain, rest sourced from reference TRBV12-5 and TRBJ2-6, is DARVTQTPRHKVTEMGQEVTMRCQPILGHNTVFWYRQTMMQGLELLAYFRNRAPLDDSGMPKDRFSAEMPDATLATLKIQPSEPRDSAVYFCASGGGQGRSGANVLTFGAGSRLTVL.

V gene TRBV27 combines with J gene TRBJ2-7, with 8 bases aligning to TRBD1. The CDR3 consists of 15 residues. Germline lookup yields CDR1 MNHEY and CDR2 SMNVEV (reference sequence). V was pared by 5 bases and J by 0 bases, with 6 bases of the junction left unmatched. CDR3 region: CASSVTGAISYEQYF. CDR3 DNA: TGTGCCAGCAGTGTGACAGGGGCGATCTCCTACGAGCAGTACTTC.

V usage is TRBV2 and J usage is TRBJ1-2, with D perhaps TRBD1 (6 bases). Germline V gives CDR1 SNHLY, CDR2 FYNNEI. The V and J ends lost 1 base and 5 bases respectively, with 8 bases between them. This CDR3 spans 13 amino acids. The CDR3 bases are TGTGCCAGCAGTGAAGATCAGGGGTATGGCTACACCTTC. It codes for CASSEDQGYGYTF.

The CDR3, as DNA: TGTGCCATCAGTGATAGGGAGGGCCACTACAATGAGCAGTTCTTC. Its translation is CAISDREGHYNEQFF. The chain uses TRBV10-3 and TRBJ2-1; 7 nucleotides match TRBD2. This CDR3 region has 15 residues. Trimming cost V 3 bases and J 3 bases; bases outside gene matches: 5. Germline V gene sequence: CDR1 ENHRY, CDR2 SYGVKD.

This clone appeared once. J is TRBJ2-3 and V is TRBV24-1, with TRBD2 identical over 8 bases. The V gene end was trimmed by 4 bases and the J gene end by 6 bases; junction bases not matched to a gene: 11. This CDR3 contains 16 residues. Germline CDR1 is KGHDR and CDR2 is SFDVKD. In nucleotides, the CDR3 is TGTGCCACCAGTGAACCTATAGCGGGGAGGGTGGATACGCAGTATTTT. This codes for CATSEPIAGRVDTQYF.